This TCR beta chain was captured in a study of cytomegalovirus exposure and HLA in healthy donors. In the study overall: Both the 95 to 150 validation repertoires and the 550 to 750 first-cohort repertoires used the same platform, as reported by a later analysis. Notes on the study in general: Investigators reported 150 to 200 TCR beta chains as tied to cytomegalovirus.

A remark on this clone: The antigen remains undetermined.

The data were produced by immunoSEQ multiplex PCR, yet TCRdb's version contains in-frame clones alone and is incomplete. This sample carries tens of thousands of clones, around 97% of them seen once, and the ten largest clones take roughly 1.6%. CDR1 is SQVTM, CDR2 ANQGSEA, per germline. Trimming cost V 3 bases and J 4 bases; bases outside gene matches: 6. The CDR3 extends over 14 amino acids. This receptor was taken from a woman between 18 and 30 years old in good health and CMV-seropositive. The chain is built from TRBV29-1 and TRBJ1-2; TRBD1 matches at 9 bases. Sequenced: PBMCs. The CDR3 DNA reads as TGCAGCGTTGATGGAGGGACAGGGCCCTATGGCTACACCTTC. This gives the protein CSVDGGTGPYGYTF.